Each of the 3 T cell receptor beta chains below was sequenced from the same sample in a study of OX40 agonist ivuxolimab in advanced cancers. Profiled with immunoSEQ multiplex PCR; TCRdb holds only in-frame clones, not every one. In the table there are about 71,000 clones, about 81% of which are singletons. The sample was CD4+ or CD8+ T cells sorted from blood, taken in a trial of the OX40 agonist ivuxolimab. All receptors derive from an adult with an advanced solid tumor such as melanoma, head and neck, liver or kidney cancer.

J is TRBJ1-3 and V is TRBV5-5, with D tentatively TRBD1 (5 bases). CDR3 length: 13 amino acids. In germline, CDR1 is SGHKS, CDR2 YYEKEE (reference sequence). V was pared by 5 bases and J by 0 bases, with 6 bases between. DNA for the CDR3: TGTGCCAGCAGAGGGGCCTCTGGAAACACCATATATTTT. This sequence encodes CASRGASGNTIYF.

V is TRBV27 and J is TRBJ1-5, with D maybe TRBD1 (5 bases). Germline V gene sequence: CDR1 MNHEY, CDR2 SMNVEV (reference sequence). The V and J ends lost 0 bases and 6 bases respectively, with 12 bases between them. The CDR3 is 15 residues long. CDR3 DNA sequence: TGTGCCAGCAGTTTATCTCCAGGGCTGGGTCAGCCCCAGCATTTT. Its translation is CASSLSPGLGQPQHF.

The chain has TRBV6-1 and TRBJ2-7, with D perhaps TRBD1 or TRBD2 (5 bases each). Germline V CDR1 and CDR2: MNHNS, SASEGT. V lost 1 base, J lost 4 bases, and 5 bases lay in between. The CDR3 runs 12 residues. The CDR3 region has the DNA TGTGCCAGCAGTGAAGGGGGGTACGAGCAGTACTTC. It codes for CASSEGGYEQYF.